Following are 4 T cell receptor beta chains from one sample sequenced in a study of T-cell reconstitution after alpha-beta-depleted transplantation in children. Researchers prepared the TCRbeta library using unique molecular identifiers, the study reports. TCRdb independently ran MiXCR on the PCR reads; one entry per CDR3 protein. The sample carries under 350,000 distinct CDR3 sequences, 9.9% recorded once. The sample consisted of PBMCs from the stem cell graft donor, taken from the stem cell graft. The receptors were sampled from a human donor who donated a stem cell graft to a child with SCID.

J is TRBJ2-7 and V is TRBV14; D remains ambiguous. Germline CDR1 SGHDN, CDR2 FVKESK. The CDR3 runs 12 residues. V was cut by 3 bases and J by 6 bases, with 9 bases left in between. CDR3 coding DNA: TGTGCCAGCAGCCACCCGAGAGCCGAGCAGTACTTC. Protein product: CASSHPRAEQYF.

V and J are TRBV14 and TRBJ2-2; D may be TRBD2 (6 bases). The CDR3 spans 16 residues. Trimming pared 4 bases from V and 2 bases from J, leaving 14 bases between. Germline CDR1 SGHDN, CDR2 FVKESK. The CDR3 DNA reads TGTGCCAGCAGCCCTCGTCCGGGACTCAACACCGGGGAGCTGTTTTTT. Translated, it gives CASSPRPGLNTGELFF.

This chain uses TRBV20-1 with TRBJ2-7; D might be TRBD2 (6 bases). The germline V and J ends were trimmed by 3 bases and 6 bases, with 12 bases remaining between them. CDR3 length: 12 amino acids. Per germline, CDR1 DFQATT and CDR2 SNEGSKA (reference sequence). DNA of the CDR3: TGCAGTGCTAGGTCGCAGGGAGGCGAGCAGTACTTC. This sequence encodes CSARSQGGEQYF.

This clonotype was seen a few times. The chain combines TRBV5-1 with TRBJ2-1; D is unclear. CDR1 and CDR2 (germline): SGHRS, YFSETQ. Trimming removed 0 bases from V and 4 bases from J, with 11 bases in between. CDR3 length equals 15 residues. CDR3 in DNA: TGCGCCAGCAGCTTGGAAGGGCTCGAGTACAATGAGCAGTTCTTC. It yields the protein CASSLEGLEYNEQFF.